Listed below are T cell receptor beta chains from one sample, sequenced in a study of response to subunit inactivated influenza vaccine. One entry per CDR3 protein, called by TCRdb with MiXCR from the RT-PCR reads. This sample yields 300,000 to 350,000 distinct CDR3 sequences, of which around a fifth are seen a single time; roughly a tenth belongs to the top ten. The input for sequencing was PBMCs from blood, taken about 20 months after vaccination. The receptors stem from a man aged 50 to 75 who received an inactivated influenza vaccine. Each CDR3 is given with its conserved first and last residue. A D gene is named only where the DNA matches it firmly. Part of the rows lack a size; the others show once, few, many or a class for expanded clones.

>few|13|-|TRBV20-1|TRBJ1-2
CSADRELGYGYTF
TGCAGTGCTGACCGGGAGCTAGGGTATGGCTACACCTTC
>few|12|-|TRBV29-1|TRBJ1-2
CSGKKGGYGYTF
TGCAGCGGAAAGAAAGGGGGGTATGGCTACACCTTC
>-|14|-|TRBV28|TRBJ2-1
CASSDRLGVNEQFF
TGTGCCAGCAGTGATCGGCTGGGGGTAAATGAGCAGTTCTTC
>-|16|-|TRBV5-5|TRBJ1-1
CASSLGGRGGYTEAFF
TGTGCCAGCAGCTTGGGGGGTCGTGGGGGTTACACTGAAGCTTTCTTT
>-|14|-|TRBV7-9|TRBJ2-2
CASSLRGAAGELFF
TGTGCCAGCAGCTTAAGAGGGGCCGCCGGGGAGCTGTTTTTT
>-|13|-|TRBV19|TRBJ1-5
CASSTQGAQPQHF
TGTGCCAGTAGTACCCAGGGTGCACAGCCCCAGCATTTT
>-|12|-|TRBV2|TRBJ2-7
CASSVTTYEQYF
TGTGCCAGCAGTGTGACGACCTACGAGCAGTACTTC
>-|14|-|TRBV20-1|TRBJ2-7
CSASPRAFSYEQYF
TGCAGTGCTAGTCCGCGGGCGTTTTCCTACGAGCAGTACTTC
>-|11|TRBD1|TRBV20-1|TRBJ1-4
CGQVFNEKLFF
TGCGGACAGGTTTTTAATGAAAAACTGTTTTTT
>few|15|TRBD2|TRBV7-8|TRBJ2-1
CASSLELAGVNEQFF
TGTGCCAGCAGCTTAGAACTAGCGGGGGTCAATGAGCAGTTCTTC
>few|15|-|TRBV9|TRBJ1-6
CASSVSTGNNSPLHF
TGTGCCAGCAGCGTCAGTACGGGGAATAATTCACCCCTCCACTTT
>-|14|-|TRBV7-2|TRBJ1-1
CASSYRASTPEAFF
TGTGCCAGCAGCTACAGGGCTTCTACCCCTGAAGCTTTCTTT
>-|16|-|TRBV6-5|TRBJ2-3
CASSLLAQLPTDTQYF
TGTGCCAGCAGCCTGCTAGCTCAGCTTCCCACAGATACGCAGTATTTT
>few|13|-|TRBV20-1|TRBJ1-4
CSASRTANEKLFF
TGCAGTGCTAGTAGAACGGCCAATGAAAAACTGTTTTTT
>few|15|TRBD1|TRBV12-3/TRBV12-4|TRBJ1-1
CASSFRQGGDTEAFF
TGTGCCAGCAGTTTCCGACAGGGCGGGGACACTGAAGCTTTCTTT
>many|13|-|TRBV12-3/TRBV12-4|TRBJ2-2
CASSLRGTGELFF
TGTGCCAGCAGTTTGCGAGGAACCGGGGAGCTGTTTTTT
>few|13|-|TRBV20-1|TRBJ2-1
CSARGQQNNEQFF
TGCAGTGCTAGAGGGCAGCAGAACAATGAGCAGTTCTTC
>-|18|TRBD2|TRBV4-1|TRBJ2-1
CASSQNILAGGVYNEQFF
TGCGCCAGCAGCCAAAATATCCTAGCGGGAGGGGTTTACAATGAGCAGTTCTTC
>-|16|-|TRBV9|TRBJ2-5
CASSVTGTSLIETQYF
TGTGCCAGCAGCGTCACCGGGACATCTTTAATAGAGACCCAGTACTTC
>few|15|-|TRBV4-3|TRBJ1-6
CASSQERGDVSPLHF
TGCGCCAGCAGCCAAGAGAGGGGCGACGTCTCACCCCTCCACTTT
>-|12|-|TRBV5-5|TRBJ1-1
CASSPGWTEAFF
TGTGCCAGCAGCCCTGGGTGGACTGAAGCTTTCTTT
>few|17|TRBD1|TRBV5-1|TRBJ1-4
CASSLARRDRVNEKLFF
TGCGCCAGCAGCTTGGCTCGCCGGGACAGGGTGAATGAAAAACTGTTTTTT
>few|13|-|TRBV6-2/TRBV6-3|TRBJ1-1
CASDTGNRPEAFF
TGTGCCAGCGACACAGGGAACCGCCCCGAAGCTTTCTTT
>-|16|TRBD2|TRBV12-3/TRBV12-4|TRBJ2-5
CASSLQGLARVETQYF
TGTGCCAGCAGTTTGCAAGGACTAGCGAGGGTGGAGACCCAGTACTTC
>few|16|TRBD1|TRBV6-2/TRBV6-3|TRBJ1-1
CASSYPPDRGATEAFF
TGTGCCAGCAGTTACCCCCCTGACAGGGGAGCCACTGAAGCTTTCTTT
>-|14|-|TRBV28|TRBJ1-2
CASTIPWGDYGYTF
TGTGCCAGCACTATCCCTTGGGGCGACTATGGCTACACCTTC
>-|15|TRBD1|TRBV10-3|TRBJ2-2
CAISVQGSGTGELFF
TGTGCCATCAGTGTACAGGGGTCGGGCACCGGGGAGCTGTTTTTT
>-|17|-|TRBV12-3/TRBV12-4|TRBJ1-5
CASSLEGTVGSNQPRHF
TGTGCCAGCAGTTTAGAAGGGACGGTGGGAAGCAATCAGCCCCGGCATTTT
>few|15|-|TRBV7-2|TRBJ1-5
CASSLAPGTGQPQHF
TGTGCCAGCAGCTTAGCGCCGGGGACGGGTCAGCCCCAGCATTTT
>-|13|-|TRBV5-1|TRBJ1-1
CASSPGVGAEAFF
TGCGCCAGCAGCCCTGGGGTGGGGGCTGAAGCTTTCTTT
>many|11|-|TRBV7-2|TRBJ2-7
CASSLVTGQYF
TGTGCCAGCAGCTTAGTAACAGGGCAGTACTTC
>-|12|TRBD2|TRBV29-1|TRBJ2-2
CSGGGATGELFF
TGCAGCGGGGGGGGAGCCACCGGGGAGCTGTTTTTT
>-|17|TRBD2|TRBV4-3|TRBJ2-1
CASSQVRAGGSYNEQFF
TGCGCCAGCAGCCAAGTTAGGGCGGGGGGCTCCTACAATGAGCAGTTCTTC
>-|13|-|TRBV20-1|TRBJ1-1
CSASGPMNTEAFF
TGCAGTGCTAGTGGCCCAATGAACACTGAAGCTTTCTTT
>few|16|TRBD2|TRBV10-1|TRBJ2-7
CASRPPVGLAGDEQYF
TGCGCCAGCAGGCCACCCGTGGGACTAGCGGGAGACGAGCAGTACTTC
>many|16|TRBD1|TRBV20-1|TRBJ1-6
CSASMMLGQGTSPLHF
TGCAGTGCTAGTATGATGCTGGGACAGGGGACTTCACCCCTCCACTTT
>-|18|-|TRBV6-2/TRBV6-3|TRBJ1-5
CASSYSEFLNLSNQPQHF
TGTGCCAGCAGTTACTCTGAATTCCTCAACCTTAGCAATCAGCCCCAGCATTTT
>-|14|-|TRBV9|TRBJ2-3
CASSPEPGADTQYF
TGTGCCAGCAGCCCAGAGCCGGGTGCAGATACGCAGTATTTT
>few|17|TRBD1|TRBV10-3|TRBJ2-3
CAIRGGQGTPGTDTQYF
TGTGCCATCAGGGGTGGACAGGGGACTCCCGGCACAGATACGCAGTATTTT
>-|18|TRBD2|TRBV6-4|TRBJ2-3
CASSATGLAGGPTDTQYF
TGTGCCAGCAGTGCCACAGGACTAGCGGGAGGGCCAACTGATACGCAGTATTTT
>few|13|-|TRBV20-1|TRBJ1-5
CRISQGIGQPQHF
TGCCGCATCTCCCAGGGCATCGGTCAGCCCCAGCATTTT
>few|12|-|TRBV20-1|TRBJ2-7
CSAREPNREQYF
TGCAGTGCTAGAGAGCCCAATCGGGAGCAGTACTTC
>-|16|-|TRBV6-5|TRBJ1-4
CASSYWRHPTNEKLLF
TGTGCCAGCAGTTACTGGCGACACCCAACTAATGAAAAACTGTTATTT
>few|15|-|TRBV9|TRBJ2-1
CASSVGQVSYNEQFF
TGTGCCAGCAGCGTAGGACAGGTGTCCTACAATGAGCAGTTCTTC
>-|11|-|TRBV25-1|TRBJ2-5
CASTIAETQYF
TGTGCCAGCACAATCGCGGAGACCCAGTACTTC
>once|17|TRBD1|TRBV28|TRBJ2-7
CASSLAQGARTLDEQYF
TGTGCCAGCAGTTTAGCTCAGGGGGCGCGTACGTTGGACGAGCAGTACTTC
>-|14|-|TRBV12-3/TRBV12-4|TRBJ2-2
CASSSVLNTGELFF
TGTGCCAGCAGTTCGGTGTTGAACACCGGGGAGCTGTTTTTT
>-|17|TRBD1|TRBV28|TRBJ1-6
CASSPGQGITYNSPLHF
TGTGCCAGCAGTCCGGGACAGGGAATCACCTATAATTCACCCCTCCACTTT
>-|14|-|TRBV5-1|TRBJ1-4
CASSQPGVNEKLFF
TGCGCCAGCAGCCAGCCTGGTGTCAATGAAAAACTGTTTTTT
>few|15|-|TRBV2|TRBJ2-7
CASSEEGSDSYEQYF
TGTGCCAGCAGTGAAGAGGGCTCCGACTCCTACGAGCAGTACTTC
>few|13|-|TRBV15|TRBJ1-1
CATSHPGTTEAFF
TGTGCCACCAGCCACCCCGGGACGACAGAAGCTTTCTTT
>few|16|-|TRBV20-1|TRBJ2-3
CSAPLNPLRGTDTQYF
TGCAGTGCACCATTAAACCCGCTTCGGGGCACAGATACGCAGTATTTT
>-|14|-|TRBV20-1|TRBJ2-1
CSAKRLAGGDEQFF
TGCAGTGCAAAAAGACTAGCAGGGGGGGATGAGCAGTTCTTC
>few|11|-|TRBV2|TRBJ2-1
CASSEQGEQFF
TGTGCCAGCAGTGAACAGGGTGAGCAGTTCTTC